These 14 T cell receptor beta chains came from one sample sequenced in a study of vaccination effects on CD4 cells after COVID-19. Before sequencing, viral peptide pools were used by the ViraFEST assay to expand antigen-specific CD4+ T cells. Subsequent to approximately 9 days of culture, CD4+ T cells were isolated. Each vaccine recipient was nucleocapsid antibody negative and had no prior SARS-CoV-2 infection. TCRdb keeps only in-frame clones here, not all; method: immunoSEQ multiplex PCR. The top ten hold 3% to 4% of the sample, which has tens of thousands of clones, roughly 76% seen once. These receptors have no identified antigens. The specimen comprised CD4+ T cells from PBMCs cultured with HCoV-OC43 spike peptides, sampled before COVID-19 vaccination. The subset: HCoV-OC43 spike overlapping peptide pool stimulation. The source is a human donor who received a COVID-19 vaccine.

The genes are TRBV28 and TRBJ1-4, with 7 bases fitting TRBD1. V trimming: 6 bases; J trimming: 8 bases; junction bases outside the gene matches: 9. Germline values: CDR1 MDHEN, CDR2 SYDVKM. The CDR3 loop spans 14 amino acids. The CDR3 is CASSSQGMNEKLFF. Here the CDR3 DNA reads TGTGCCAGCAGCTCACAGGGGATGAACGAAAAACTGTTTTTT.

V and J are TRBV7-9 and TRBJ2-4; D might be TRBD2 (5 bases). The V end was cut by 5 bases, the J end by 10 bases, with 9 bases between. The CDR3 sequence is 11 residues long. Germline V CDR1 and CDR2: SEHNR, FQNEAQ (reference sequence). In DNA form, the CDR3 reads TGTGCCAGCAGCGACCGGGATATTCAGTACTTC. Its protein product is CASSDRDIQYF.

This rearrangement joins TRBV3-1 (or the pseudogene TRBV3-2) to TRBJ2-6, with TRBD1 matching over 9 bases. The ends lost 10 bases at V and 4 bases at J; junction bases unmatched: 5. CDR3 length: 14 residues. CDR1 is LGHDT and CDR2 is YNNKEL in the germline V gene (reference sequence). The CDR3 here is CATGQGNGANVLTF. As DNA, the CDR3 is TGTGCCACCGGACAGGGGAACGGGGCCAACGTCCTGACTTTC.

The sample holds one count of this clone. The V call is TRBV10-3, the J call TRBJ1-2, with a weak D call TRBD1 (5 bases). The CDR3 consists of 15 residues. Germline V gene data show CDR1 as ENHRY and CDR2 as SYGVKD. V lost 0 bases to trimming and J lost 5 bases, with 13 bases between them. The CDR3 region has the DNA TGTGCCATCAGTGAGTCGCCGGGGCGCGTGTATGGCTACACCTTC. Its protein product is CAISESPGRVYGYTF.

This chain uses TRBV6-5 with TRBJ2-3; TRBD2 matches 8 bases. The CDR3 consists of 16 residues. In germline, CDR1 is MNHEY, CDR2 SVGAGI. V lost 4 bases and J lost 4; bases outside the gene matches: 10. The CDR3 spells CASSFLRGGPADTQYF. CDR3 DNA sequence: TGTGCCAGCAGTTTCCTCCGGGGGGGCCCCGCAGATACGCAGTATTTT.

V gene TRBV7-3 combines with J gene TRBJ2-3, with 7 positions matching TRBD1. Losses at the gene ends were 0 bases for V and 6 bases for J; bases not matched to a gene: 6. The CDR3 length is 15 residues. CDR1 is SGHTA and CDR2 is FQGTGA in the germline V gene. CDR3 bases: TGTGCCAGCAGCTTAACCTTTCAGGGGGTGGATACGCAGTATTTT. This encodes CASSLTFQGVDTQYF.

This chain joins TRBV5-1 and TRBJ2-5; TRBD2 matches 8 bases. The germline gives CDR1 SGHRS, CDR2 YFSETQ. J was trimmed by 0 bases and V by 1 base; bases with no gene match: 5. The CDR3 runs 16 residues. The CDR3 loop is CASSLSAGGNQETQYF. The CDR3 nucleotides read TGCGCCAGCAGCTTGAGTGCGGGGGGCAACCAAGAGACCCAGTACTTC.

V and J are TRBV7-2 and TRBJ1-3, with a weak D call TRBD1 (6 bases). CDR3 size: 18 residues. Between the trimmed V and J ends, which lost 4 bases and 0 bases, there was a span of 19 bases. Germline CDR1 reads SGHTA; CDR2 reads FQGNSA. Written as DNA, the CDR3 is TGTGCCAGCAGCTCCAAAGCCCGGACAGCGTCCTCTGGAAACACCATATATTTT. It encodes CASSSKARTASSGNTIYF.

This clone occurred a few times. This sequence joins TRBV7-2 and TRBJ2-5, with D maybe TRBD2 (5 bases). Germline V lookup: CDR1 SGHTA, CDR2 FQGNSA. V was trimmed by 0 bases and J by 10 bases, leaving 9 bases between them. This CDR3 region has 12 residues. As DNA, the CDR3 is TGTGCCAGCAGCTTAGCGGCTGGGAGCCAGTACTTC. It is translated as CASSLAAGSQYF.

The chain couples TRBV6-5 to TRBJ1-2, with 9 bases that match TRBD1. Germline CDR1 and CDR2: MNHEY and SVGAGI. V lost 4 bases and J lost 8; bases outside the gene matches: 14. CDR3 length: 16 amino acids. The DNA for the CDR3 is TGTGCCAGCAGTTTTTGGGGACAGGGAGGCGCTGGCGGCTACACCTTC. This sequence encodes CASSFWGQGGAGGYTF.

In DNA, the CDR3 is TGTGCCAGCAGCTTAGGGGCTAGCTGGACCGGGGAGCTGTTTTTT. Protein: CASSLGASWTGELFF. The V gene is TRBV7-2, the J gene TRBJ2-2; a weak D match, TRBD2 (5 bases). The CDR3 has 15 residues. The V and J ends lost 1 base and 5 bases respectively, with 11 bases between them. Germline values: CDR1 SGHTA, CDR2 FQGNSA.

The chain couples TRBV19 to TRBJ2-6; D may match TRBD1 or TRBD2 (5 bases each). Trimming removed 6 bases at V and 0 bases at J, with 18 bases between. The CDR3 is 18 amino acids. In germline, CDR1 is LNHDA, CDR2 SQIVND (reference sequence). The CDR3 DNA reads TGTGCCAGTAGCCCCTGGGGGTCAACAAGCTCTGGGGCCAACGTCCTGACTTTC. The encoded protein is CASSPWGSTSSGANVLTF.

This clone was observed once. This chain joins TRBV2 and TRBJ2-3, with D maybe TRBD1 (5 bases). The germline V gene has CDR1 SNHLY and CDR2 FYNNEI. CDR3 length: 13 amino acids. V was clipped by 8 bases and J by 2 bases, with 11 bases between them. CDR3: CASGVRDTDTQYF. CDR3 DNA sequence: TGTGCCAGCGGGGTCAGGGACACAGATACGCAGTATTTT.

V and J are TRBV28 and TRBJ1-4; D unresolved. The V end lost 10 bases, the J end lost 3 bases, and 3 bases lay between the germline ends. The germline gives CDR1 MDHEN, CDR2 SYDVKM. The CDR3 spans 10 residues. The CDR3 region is CATPNEKLFF. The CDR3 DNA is TGTGCCACCCCTAATGAAAAACTGTTTTTT. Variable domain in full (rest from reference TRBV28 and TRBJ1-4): DVKVTQSSRYLVKRTGEKVFLECVQDMDHENMFWYRQDPGLGLRLIYFSYDVKMKEKGDIPEGYSVSREKKERFSLILESASTNQTSMYLCATPNEKLFFGSGTQLSVL.